This note documents a single T cell receptor beta chain sequence. Antigen specificity is unknown. CDR3 size: 14 residues. Trimming took off 0 bases at V and 4 bases at J, with 7 bases between the two ends. CDR1 is SGHTA and CDR2 is FQGNSA in the germline V gene. The sample comes from a study of vaccination and CD4 T cells after COVID-19. Researchers used the Oncomine TCR Beta short-read assay to sequence DNA from cultured CD4+ T cells. TCRdb processed the PCR reads anew with MiXCR; each CDR3 protein has one entry. The sample consists of 10,000 to 15,000 distinct CDR3 sequences, approximately 60% of them appearing once. The treatment: approximately nine-day PBMC culture with coronavirus spike peptide pools or control peptides (ViraFEST assay).

Sequencing input: CD4+ T cells from blood, cultured in vitro. This sequence originates from a human donor who had recovered from COVID-19. The chain couples TRBV7-2 to TRBJ1-5; possible D gene TRBD1, 5 bases. The CDR3 protein is CASSLADTNQPQHF. The CDR3 DNA reads TGTGCCAGCAGCTTAGCGGACACAAATCAGCCCCAGCATTTT. The full variable domain, with the rest looked up from reference TRBV7-2 and TRBJ1-5, is GAGVSQSPSNKVTEKGKDVELRCDPISGHTALYWYRQSLGQGLEFLIYFQGNSAPDKSGLPSDRFSAERTGGSVSTLTIQRTQQEDSAVYLCASSLADTNQPQHFGDGTRLSIL.